This T cell receptor beta chain appears in the sequencing data of a study of blood T cell repertoires in COVID-19. Overall study context: Whether acute or convalescent, the COVID-19 samples came from the United States, Italy and Spain. T cells, B-cell-depleted T cells, or PBMCs supplied cDNA or gDNA.

Authors' data handling: Amplified reference gene primers provided the basis for estimating nucleated cell counts. Measured with immunoSEQ multiplex PCR; TCRdb has only the in-frame clones, and not every one. V, J and clone size were drawn from that table, and D and trimming were deduced from the DNA. The table has over 200,000 clones, around 80% seen once. CDR1 is KGHSH, CDR2 LQKENI, per germline. V was clipped by 3 bases and J by 0 bases, with 11 bases between them. This CDR3 region has 15 residues. The chain joins TRBV18 to TRBJ1-1; D gene uncertain. Sequenced material: peripheral blood. This TCR was recovered from a human donor in a cohort sampled during active COVID-19. The CDR3 bases are TGTGCCAGCTCACCTGCCCTGGGCGTGAACACTGAAGCTTTCTTT. Translated, it gives CASSPALGVNTEAFF.